Detailed here is one TCR beta chain. This clone was seen once. Its antigen remains unidentified. No base quality values were provided; no much bigger clone lies one nucleotide off. These data belong to a study of T cell responses to AZD1222 COVID-19 vaccine (dated by TCRdb to the early 2020s). In terms of the full investigation: TCR sequencing was performed for approximately 240 trial participants, of whom 200 to 210 were given two doses of AZD1222 and some 25 were given two doses of MenACWY control vaccine. Trial participants were enrolled by age into 18-55, 56-69 and 70-plus year subgroups, with around 150, 28 and 57 TCR-sequenced participants respectively.

The CDR3 regions of human TCRbeta chains were analyzed by immunosequencing. The study's own analysis went as follows. Repertoire TCRs were matched against a reference library of SARS-CoV-2-specific TCRs generated with the MIRA antigen-specificity platform. Breadth meant the fraction of unique TCRs that were SARS-CoV-2-associated, whereas depth meant the fraction of total T cells that were SARS-CoV-2-associated. Each spike-specific TCR was assigned to its reactive spike region and to a CD4 or CD8 class using the MIRA data. Log10-transformed breadth and depth values were compared by one-way ANOVA with Sidak's multiple comparisons tests. In its TCRdb copy, this immuneACCESS table keeps in-frame sequences only and misses some clones. Where compared with another copy, unresolved V genes explain less than half of these, and the others have no known cause. That table supplies the V and J calls and clone size; D and trimming were determined from the DNA. Here the sample has about 150,000 clones; more than 85% occur a single time. 4% of the sample belongs to the ten largest clones.

Beyond this particular receptor, the publication reports: Because no day 14 peak-response samples were available, the repertoires could be characterized only after the peak T cell response. The 56-69-year group was small, and its depth increase did not reach significance, likely because of low power. Most participants were white British and females outnumbered males, and the authors suggested that clonal diversity may have been underestimated. Vaccine-associated CD4 TCRs spanned the whole spike protein, with dominant responses in regions 160-218 and 743-854. A significant rise in spike-specific TCR breadth and depth was observed after two AZD1222 doses relative to day 0 and relative to MenACWY recipients. Conclusions about previously exposed vaccinees are limited, since just 5 or 6 AZD1222 recipients were seropositive for SARS-CoV-2 at baseline. Epitopes outside the regions mutated in the B.1.351 and B.1.1.7 variants were reportedly recognized by nearly half of the unique spike-specific TCRs.

V gives up 0 bases and J gives up 9 bases, and the segment between their germline ends measures 9 bases. The CDR3 spans 13 residues, from the cysteine through the phenylalanine. CDR3 DNA only is kept here, 39 bases in frame from base 1. Looking up the germline V gene (reference sequence) yields CDR1 LGHDT and CDR2 YNNKEL. The time point label corresponds to: about 28 days (+/-7) after the second vaccine dose. AZD1222 recipients given second doses at about 4 weeks or at about 12 weeks were pooled, since spike-specific TCR depth and breadth were not found to differ between the two schedules. Vaccinee samples came from UK trials COV001 and COV002, including a single-blind randomized controlled phase 2/3 trial of AZD1222 (ChAdOx1 nCoV-19) in healthy adults. Trial participant PBMC samples were collected at day 0 and day 28 after the second dose for TCRbeta chain sequencing.

The input for sequencing was peripheral blood, taken 28 days after the second AZD1222 dose. The clonotype was recovered from an adult who received the AZD1222 COVID-19 vaccine. The rearranged chain carries TRBV3-1 (or the pseudogene TRBV3-2) and TRBJ1-5, with the D gene call left open. The DNA sequence follows: TGTGCCAGCAGCCAAGATCGGGAGATGCCCCAGCATTTT. The translation is CASSQDREMPQHF.